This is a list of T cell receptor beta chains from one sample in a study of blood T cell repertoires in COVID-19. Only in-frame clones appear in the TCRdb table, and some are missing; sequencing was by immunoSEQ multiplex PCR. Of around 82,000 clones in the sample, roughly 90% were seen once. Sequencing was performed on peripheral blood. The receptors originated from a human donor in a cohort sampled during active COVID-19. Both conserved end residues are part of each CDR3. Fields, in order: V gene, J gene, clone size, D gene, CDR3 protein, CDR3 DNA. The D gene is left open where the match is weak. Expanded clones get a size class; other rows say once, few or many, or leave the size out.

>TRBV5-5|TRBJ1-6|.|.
CASSFDPTNSPLHF
TGTGCCAGCAGCTTCGATCCTACCAATTCACCCCTCCACTTT
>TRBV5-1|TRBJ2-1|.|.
CASSLGLVGEQFF
TGCGCCAGCAGCTTGGGGCTAGTTGGTGAGCAGTTCTTC
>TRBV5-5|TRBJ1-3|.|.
CASSSQGFSGNTIYF
TGTGCCAGCAGCTCCCAGGGCTTCTCTGGAAACACCATATATTTT
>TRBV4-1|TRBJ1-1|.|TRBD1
CASSQDLWTGIGDTEAFF
TGCGCCAGCAGCCAAGATTTGTGGACAGGGATTGGGGACACTGAAGCTTTCTTT
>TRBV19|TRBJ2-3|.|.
CASSTDLYTQYF
TGTGCCAGTAGTACGGACTTGTATACGCAGTATTTT
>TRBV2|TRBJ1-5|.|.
CASSASVAAVQPQHF
TGTGCCAGCAGTGCGAGTGTAGCGGCGGTTCAGCCCCAGCATTTT
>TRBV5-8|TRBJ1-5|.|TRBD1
CASTSGTGEGNQPQHF
TGTGCCAGCACCTCCGGAACAGGGGAAGGCAATCAGCCCCAGCATTTT
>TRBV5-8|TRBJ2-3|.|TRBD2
CASSPGTSGSDTQYF
TGTGCCAGCAGCCCCGGAACTAGCGGGTCAGATACGCAGTATTTT
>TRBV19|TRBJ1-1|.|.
CASLPRRRDTEAFF
TGTGCCAGTCTCCCGCGGCGGAGGGACACTGAAGCTTTCTTT
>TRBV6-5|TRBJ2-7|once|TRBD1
CASSQVGTGIYEQYF
TGTGCCAGCAGCCAGGTCGGGACAGGGATCTACGAGCAGTACTTC
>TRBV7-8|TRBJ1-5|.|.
CASSLGSGGNQPQHF
TGTGCCAGCAGCTTAGGGTCAGGGGGCAATCAGCCCCAGCATTTT
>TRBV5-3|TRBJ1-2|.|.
CARSFSPRVVYGYTF
TGTGCCAGAAGCTTTTCACCGCGAGTTGTCTATGGCTACACCTTC
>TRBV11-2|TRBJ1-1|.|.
CASSFGTEAFF
TGTGCCAGCAGCTTCGGCACTGAAGCTTTCTTT
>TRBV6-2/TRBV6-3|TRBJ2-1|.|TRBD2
CASSYGGLARNEQFF
TGTGCCAGCAGTTACGGAGGACTAGCGCGCAATGAGCAGTTCTTC
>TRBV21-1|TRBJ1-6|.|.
CASSKPPGTGVNSPLHF
TGTGCCAGCAGCAAACCCCCCGGGACAGGGGTTAATTCACCCCTCCACTTT
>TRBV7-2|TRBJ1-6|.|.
CASWVGSMGNSPLHF
TGTGCCAGCTGGGTTGGTAGTATGGGCAATTCACCCCTCCACTTT
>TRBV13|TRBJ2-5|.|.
CASSLGLEETQYF
TGTGCCAGCAGCTTAGGGCTAGAGGAGACCCAGTACTTC
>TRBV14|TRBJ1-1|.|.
CASSPGTHTEAFF
TGTGCCAGCAGCCCTGGGACACACACTGAAGCTTTCTTT
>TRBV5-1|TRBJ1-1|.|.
CASSLRLDTEAFF
TGCGCCAGCAGCCTCCGGTTAGACACTGAAGCTTTCTTT
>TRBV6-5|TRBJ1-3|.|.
CASSNGGGNGNTIYF
TGTGCCAGCTCGAATGGGGGGGGGAATGGAAACACCATATATTTT
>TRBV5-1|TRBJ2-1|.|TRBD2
CASSLGGREGSYNEQFF
TGCGCCAGCAGCTTGGGAGGAAGGGAGGGATCCTACAATGAGCAGTTCTTC
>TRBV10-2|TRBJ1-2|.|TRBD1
CASSERDSPYGYTF
TGCGCCAGCAGTGAGAGGGACAGCCCCTATGGCTACACCTTC
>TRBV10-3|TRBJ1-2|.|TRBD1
CAISASFTGERYGYTF
TGTGCCATCAGTGCATCGTTCACAGGGGAGCGCTATGGCTACACCTTC
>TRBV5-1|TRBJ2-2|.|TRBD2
CASSPLAGGSGELFF
TGCGCCAGCAGCCCCTTAGCGGGGGGATCCGGGGAGCTGTTTTTT
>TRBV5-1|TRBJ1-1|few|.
CASSFNRDTIKYEAFF
TGCGCCAGCAGCTTCAACCGGGACACCATAAAGTATGAAGCTTTCTTT
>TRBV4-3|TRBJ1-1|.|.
CASSQANTEAFF
TGCGCCAGCAGCCAGGCGAACACTGAAGCTTTCTTT
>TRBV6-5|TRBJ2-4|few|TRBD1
CASTGQGGNIQYF
TGTGCCAGTACTGGACAGGGAGGAAACATTCAGTACTTC
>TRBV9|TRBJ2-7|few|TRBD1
CASSVGDRGRGYEQYF
TGTGCCAGCAGCGTGGGAGACAGGGGGCGCGGGTACGAGCAGTACTTC
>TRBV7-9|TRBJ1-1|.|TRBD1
CASKPGQGGTEAFF
TGTGCCAGCAAACCGGGACAGGGGGGGACTGAAGCTTTCTTT
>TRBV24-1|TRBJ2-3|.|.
CATSARGGGRLDTQYF
TGTGCCACCAGTGCCCGAGGGGGGGGGCGGCTAGATACGCAGTATTTT
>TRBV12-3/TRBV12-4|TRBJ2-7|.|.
CASSSFRSEQYF
TGTGCCAGCAGTTCATTCCGGTCCGAGCAGTACTTC
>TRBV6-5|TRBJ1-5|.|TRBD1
CASSQGASSNQPQHF
TGTGCCAGCAGTCAGGGGGCGTCTAGCAATCAGCCCCAGCATTTT
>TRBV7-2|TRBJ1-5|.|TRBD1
CASSSDRGKNQPQHF
TGTGCCAGCAGTTCAGACAGGGGGAAGAATCAGCCCCAGCATTTT
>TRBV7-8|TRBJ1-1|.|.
CASSRGGAEDTEAFF
TGTGCCAGCAGCCGAGGGGGAGCGGAGGACACTGAAGCTTTCTTT
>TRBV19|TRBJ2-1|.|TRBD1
CASSIYRDRVYNEQFF
TGTGCCAGTAGTATATACCGGGACAGGGTTTACAATGAGCAGTTCTTC
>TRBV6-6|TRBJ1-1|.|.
CASSYIGGTEAFF
TGTGCCAGCAGTTACATCGGGGGGACTGAAGCTTTCTTT
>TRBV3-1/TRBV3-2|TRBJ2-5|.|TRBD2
CASSQLSGGTRQETQYF
TGTGCCAGCAGCCAACTCTCGGGGGGGACTAGACAAGAGACCCAGTACTTC
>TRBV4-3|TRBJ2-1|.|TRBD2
CASSQDLGLAGAEQFF
TGCGCCAGCAGCCAAGATCTAGGACTAGCGGGGGCTGAGCAGTTCTTC
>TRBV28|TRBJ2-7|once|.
CATASNGYDEQYF
TGTGCCACAGCCTCCAACGGGTATGACGAGCAGTACTTC
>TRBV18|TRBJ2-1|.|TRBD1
CASSRAGTGVNEQFF
TGTGCCAGCTCACGGGCCGGGACAGGGGTCAATGAGCAGTTCTTC
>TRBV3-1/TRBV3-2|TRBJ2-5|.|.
CASSQGPADQETQYF
TGTGCCAGCAGCCAAGGGCCCGCGGACCAAGAGACCCAGTACTTC
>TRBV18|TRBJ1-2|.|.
CASSPPGRVYGYTF
TGTGCCAGCTCACCACCGGGGAGAGTCTATGGCTACACCTTC
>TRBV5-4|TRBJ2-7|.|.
CASSLPKGGNEQYF
TGTGCCAGCAGCTTGCCCAAGGGAGGCAACGAGCAGTACTTC
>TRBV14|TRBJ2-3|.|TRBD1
CASSQGDRVTDTQYF
TGTGCCAGCAGCCAAGGGGACAGGGTGACAGATACGCAGTATTTT
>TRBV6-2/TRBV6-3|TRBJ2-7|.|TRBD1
CASSSGQGLIYEQYF
TGTGCCAGCAGTTCGGGACAGGGGCTAATCTACGAGCAGTACTTC
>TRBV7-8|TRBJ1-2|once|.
CASSSGAGSGYTF
TGTGCCAGCAGCTCGGGAGCTGGGTCTGGCTACACCTTC
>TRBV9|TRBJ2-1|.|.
CASSVEAAAYNEQFF
TGTGCCAGCAGCGTAGAAGCGGCGGCCTACAATGAGCAGTTCTTC
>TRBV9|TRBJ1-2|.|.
CASSPPGGAGNYGYTF
TGTGCCAGCAGCCCCCCTGGGGGGGCCGGCAACTATGGCTACACCTTC
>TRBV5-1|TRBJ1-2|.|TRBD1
CASSPPGTGNGYTF
TGCGCCAGCAGCCCCCCCGGGACAGGGAATGGCTACACCTTC
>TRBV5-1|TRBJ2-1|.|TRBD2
CASSYSGGPNEQFF
TGCGCCAGCAGCTACAGCGGGGGGCCGAATGAGCAGTTCTTC
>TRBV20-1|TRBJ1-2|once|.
CSARGGLLLTF
TGCAGTGCTAGAGGGGGACTCCTGCTCACCTTC
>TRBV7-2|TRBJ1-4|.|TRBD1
CASSPDRGRNEKLFF
TGTGCCAGCAGCCCGGACAGGGGGCGGAATGAAAAACTGTTTTTT